This TCR beta chain comes out of a study of blood T cell repertoires in COVID-19. This clone came up once. The assay was immunoSEQ multiplex PCR, and TCRdb's table has in-frame clones only and misses some. The sample contains 68,000 or so clones, around 91% of which appear only once. V shed 0 bases, J shed 7 bases, and the junction held 3 bases outside the gene matches. CDR3 size: 14 residues. Germline V gene sequence: CDR1 SGHRS, CDR2 YFSETQ. Sequenced: peripheral blood. The chain recombines TRBV5-1 with TRBJ2-3, with 9 nucleotides matching TRBD1. This clonotype was sampled from a man between 50 and 59 years old with COVID-19, enrolled during active disease. The CDR3 region is CASSLDGTGNTQYF. The CDR3 DNA reads TGCGCCAGCAGCTTGGACGGGACAGGGAATACGCAGTATTTT.